The clone carrying this T cell receptor (beta chain) showed up just once. The antigen is undetermined. One end of the junction fails to match germline, which may point to a read error. The sample belongs to a study of cytomegalovirus exposure and HLA in healthy donors. A multiplex PCR was run with 60 Vbeta primers and 13 Jbeta primers. Clones were sequenced by immunoSEQ multiplex PCR, and TCRdb holds only the in-frame ones, with some missing. The sample records approximately 91,000 clones, around 60% being singletons. Notes on the study in general: Reports described diagnosis of cytomegalovirus status by the classifier as highly specific and sensitive. Through in vitro validation, a few CMV-associated chains were shown to be specific for CMV antigens.

The germline V gene encodes CDR1 KGHSH and CDR2 LQKENI. The CDR3 consists of 15 residues. Sequenced sample: PBMCs. V usage is TRBV18 and J usage is TRBJ2-1; possibly TRBD2 for D (6 bases). The TCR originated in a human donor in good health. CDR3 DNA sequence: TGTGCCAGCTCACCACGGGGGGACGGCTACAATGGGCAGTTCTTC. Amino acid sequence: CASSPRGDGYNGQFF.